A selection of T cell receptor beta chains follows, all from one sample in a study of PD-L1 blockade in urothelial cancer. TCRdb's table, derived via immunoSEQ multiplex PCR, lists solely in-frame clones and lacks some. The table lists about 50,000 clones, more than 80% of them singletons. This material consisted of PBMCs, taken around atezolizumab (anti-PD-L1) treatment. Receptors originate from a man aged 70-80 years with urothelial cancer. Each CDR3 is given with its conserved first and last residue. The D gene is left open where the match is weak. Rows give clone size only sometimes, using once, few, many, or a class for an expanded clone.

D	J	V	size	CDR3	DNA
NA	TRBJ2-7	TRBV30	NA	CAWSTGPLEYF	TGTGCCTGGAGTACAGGGCCCCTGGAGTACTTC
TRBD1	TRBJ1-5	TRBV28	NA	CASSPGQPLNQPQHF	TGTGCCAGCAGCCCGGGACAGCCACTGAATCAGCCCCAGCATTTT
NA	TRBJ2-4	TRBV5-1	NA	CASSLGGTGDSRNF	TGCGCCAGCAGCTTGGGGGGAACCGGGGACTCGAGGAACTTC
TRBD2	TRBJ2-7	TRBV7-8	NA	CASGPRTSGYEQYF	TGTGCCAGCGGCCCAAGGACTAGCGGCTACGAGCAGTACTTC
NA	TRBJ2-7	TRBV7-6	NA	CASSLAGGTGSYEQYF	TGTGCCAGCAGCTTAGCGGGGGGAACGGGGTCCTACGAGCAGTACTTC
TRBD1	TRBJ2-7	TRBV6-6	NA	CASSLQGYEQYF	TGTGCCAGCAGTCTACAGGGGTACGAGCAGTACTTC
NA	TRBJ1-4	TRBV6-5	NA	CASSYSSSPEGVKLFF	TGTGCCAGCAGTTACTCGAGTTCCCCCGAAGGAGTAAAACTGTTTTTT
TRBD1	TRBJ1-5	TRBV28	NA	CASSQPGQGWNQPQHF	TGTGCCAGCAGTCAACCGGGACAGGGGTGGAATCAGCCCCAGCATTTT
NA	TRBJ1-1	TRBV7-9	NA	CASSGRGGTEAFF	TGTGCCAGCAGCGGCCGGGGGGGAACTGAAGCTTTCTTT
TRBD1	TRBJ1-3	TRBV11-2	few	CASSQTAGTEAGNTIYF	TGTGCCAGCAGCCAAACCGCCGGGACAGAGGCTGGAAACACCATATATTTT
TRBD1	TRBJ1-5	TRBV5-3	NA	CARSQPQGAGGNQPQHF	TGTGCCAGAAGCCAACCACAGGGGGCGGGGGGCAATCAGCCCCAGCATTTT
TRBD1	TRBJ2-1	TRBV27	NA	CASSLVAGQGFFF	TGTGCCAGCAGTTTAGTCGCGGGACAGGGTTTCTTCTTC
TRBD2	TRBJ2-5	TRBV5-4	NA	CASSSASSGRRRETQYF	TGTGCCAGCAGCAGCGCGTCTAGCGGGAGAAGGAGGGAGACCCAGTACTTC
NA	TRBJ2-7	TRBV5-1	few	CASRVKGGTYEQYF	TGCGCCAGCAGGGTCAAGGGAGGCACCTACGAGCAGTACTTC
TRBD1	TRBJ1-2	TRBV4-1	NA	CASSQNRDSPPRDYGYTF	TGCGCCAGCAGCCAGAACCGGGACAGCCCTCCCAGGGACTATGGCTACACCTTC
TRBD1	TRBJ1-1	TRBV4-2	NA	CASSQDPGQGLMNTEAFF	TGTGCCAGCAGCCAAGATCCAGGACAGGGGCTAATGAACACTGAAGCTTTCTTT
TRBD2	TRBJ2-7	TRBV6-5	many	CASSYVLGGSKNEQYF	TGTGCCAGCAGTTACGTCCTTGGCGGGAGTAAAAACGAGCAGTACTTC
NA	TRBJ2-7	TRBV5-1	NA	CASSFQGYEQYF	TGCGCCAGCAGCTTCCAGGGCTACGAGCAGTACTTC
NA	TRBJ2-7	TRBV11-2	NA	CASSLEQIGEQYF	TGTGCCAGCAGCTTAGAACAGATAGGCGAGCAGTACTTC
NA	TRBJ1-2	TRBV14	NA	CASSPDRNYGYTF	TGTGCCAGCAGCCCCGACAGAAACTATGGCTACACCTTC
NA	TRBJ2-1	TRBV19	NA	CASSITRGYNEQFF	TGTGCCAGTAGTATAACCCGGGGCTACAATGAGCAGTTCTTC
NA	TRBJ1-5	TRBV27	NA	CASSFSRDPRQPQHF	TGTGCCAGCAGTTTTTCGCGGGATCCCCGTCAGCCCCAGCATTTT
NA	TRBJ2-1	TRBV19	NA	CASSSGEQLHEQFF	TGTGCCAGTAGTTCGGGGGAGCAACTCCATGAGCAGTTCTTC
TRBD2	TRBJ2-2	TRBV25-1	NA	CASSGTSGRGTGELFF	TGTGCCAGCAGTGGGACTAGCGGGAGGGGCACCGGGGAGCTGTTTTTT
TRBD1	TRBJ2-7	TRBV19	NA	CASSIGQGIGEQYF	TGTGCCAGTAGTATTGGACAGGGAATTGGCGAGCAGTACTTC
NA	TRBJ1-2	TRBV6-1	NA	CASSESGGYGYTF	TGTGCCAGCAGTGAATCCGGGGGCTATGGCTACACCTTC
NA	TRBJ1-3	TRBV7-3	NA	CASANGGYGNTIYF	TGTGCCAGCGCCAATGGGGGGTATGGAAACACCATATATTTT
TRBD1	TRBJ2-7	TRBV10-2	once	CATLPGTGGLIYEQYF	TGCGCCACTCTTCCCGGGACAGGGGGTTTAATCTACGAGCAGTACTTC